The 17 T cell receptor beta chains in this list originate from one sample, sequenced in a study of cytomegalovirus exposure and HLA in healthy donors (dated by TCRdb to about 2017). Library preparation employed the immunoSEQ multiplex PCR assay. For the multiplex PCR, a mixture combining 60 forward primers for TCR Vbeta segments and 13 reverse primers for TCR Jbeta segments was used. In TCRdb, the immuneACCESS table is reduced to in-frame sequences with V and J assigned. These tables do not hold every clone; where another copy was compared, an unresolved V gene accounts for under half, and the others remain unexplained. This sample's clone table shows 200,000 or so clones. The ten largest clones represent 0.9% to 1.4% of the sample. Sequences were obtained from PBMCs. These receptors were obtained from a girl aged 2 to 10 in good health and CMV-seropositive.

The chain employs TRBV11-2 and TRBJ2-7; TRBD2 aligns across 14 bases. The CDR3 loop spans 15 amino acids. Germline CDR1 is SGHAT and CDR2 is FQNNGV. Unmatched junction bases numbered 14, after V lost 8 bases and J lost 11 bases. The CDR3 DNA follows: TGTGCCAGCTCCAGACAGCAGGGGACTAGCGGGAGTAAGTACTTC. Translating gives CASSRQQGTSGSKYF. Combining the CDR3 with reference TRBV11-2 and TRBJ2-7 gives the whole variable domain EAGVAQSPRYKIIEKRQSVAFWCNPISGHATLYWYQQILGQGPKLLIQFQNNGVVDDSQLPKDRFSAERLKGVDSTLKIQPAKLEDSAVYLCASSRQQGTSGSKYFGPGTRLTVT.

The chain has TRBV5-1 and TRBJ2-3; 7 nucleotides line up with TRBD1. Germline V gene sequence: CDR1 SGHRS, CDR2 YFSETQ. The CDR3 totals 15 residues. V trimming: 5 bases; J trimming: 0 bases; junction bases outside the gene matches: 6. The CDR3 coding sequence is TGCGCCAGCAGGCTGACAGGGCCCAGCACAGATACGCAGTATTTT. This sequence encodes CASRLTGPSTDTQYF.

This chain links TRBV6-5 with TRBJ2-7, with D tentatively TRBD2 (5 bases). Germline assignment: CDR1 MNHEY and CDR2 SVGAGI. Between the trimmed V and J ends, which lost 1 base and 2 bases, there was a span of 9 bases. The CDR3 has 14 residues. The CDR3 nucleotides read TGTGCCAGCAGTTACTTTGGCGGGCCCTACGAGCAGTACTTC. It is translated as CASSYFGGPYEQYF.

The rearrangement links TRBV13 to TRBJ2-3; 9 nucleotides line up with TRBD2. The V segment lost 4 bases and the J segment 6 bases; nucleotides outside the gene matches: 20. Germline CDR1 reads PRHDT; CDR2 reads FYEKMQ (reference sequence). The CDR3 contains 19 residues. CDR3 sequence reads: CASSCRSSGKLSGLDTQYF. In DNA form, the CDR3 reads TGTGCCAGCAGCTGCCGATCTAGCGGGAAGCTGAGTGGGTTGGATACGCAGTATTTT.

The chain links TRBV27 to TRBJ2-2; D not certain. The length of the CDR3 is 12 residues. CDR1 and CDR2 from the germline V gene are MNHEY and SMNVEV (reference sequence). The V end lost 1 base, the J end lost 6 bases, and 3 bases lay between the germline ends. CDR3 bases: TGTGCCAGCAGTTTATGGCCCGGGGAGCTGTTTTTT. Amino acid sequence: CASSLWPGELFF.

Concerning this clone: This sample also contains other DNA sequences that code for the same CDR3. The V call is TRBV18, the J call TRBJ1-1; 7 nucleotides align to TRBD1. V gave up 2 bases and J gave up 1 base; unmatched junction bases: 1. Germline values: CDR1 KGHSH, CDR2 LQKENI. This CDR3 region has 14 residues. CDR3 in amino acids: CASSPRQGNTEAFF. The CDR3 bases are TGTGCCAGCTCACCAAGACAGGGGAACACTGAAGCTTTCTTT.

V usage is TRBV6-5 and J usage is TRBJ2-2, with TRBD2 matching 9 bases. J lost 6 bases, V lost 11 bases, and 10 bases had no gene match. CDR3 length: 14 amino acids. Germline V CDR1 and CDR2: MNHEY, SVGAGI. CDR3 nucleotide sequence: TGTGCCGCTTACAGGCGGGAGGGGTCCGGGGAGCTGTTTTTT. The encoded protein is CAAYRREGSGELFF.

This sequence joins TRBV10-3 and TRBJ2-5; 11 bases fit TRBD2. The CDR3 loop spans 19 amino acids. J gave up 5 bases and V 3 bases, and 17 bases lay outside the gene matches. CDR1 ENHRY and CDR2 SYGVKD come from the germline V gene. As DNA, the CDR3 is TGTGCCATCAGTGACGCCGGGACTAGCGGAGAGGGGAGGGTGGAGACCCAGTACTTC. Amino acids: CAISDAGTSGEGRVETQYF.

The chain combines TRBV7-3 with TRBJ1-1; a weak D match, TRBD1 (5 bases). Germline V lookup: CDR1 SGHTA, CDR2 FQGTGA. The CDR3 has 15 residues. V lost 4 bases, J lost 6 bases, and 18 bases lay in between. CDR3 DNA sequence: TGTGCCAGCAGCTCCTCTGCGGTGGAAGGGGCTGAAGCTTTCTTT. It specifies CASSSSAVEGAEAFF.

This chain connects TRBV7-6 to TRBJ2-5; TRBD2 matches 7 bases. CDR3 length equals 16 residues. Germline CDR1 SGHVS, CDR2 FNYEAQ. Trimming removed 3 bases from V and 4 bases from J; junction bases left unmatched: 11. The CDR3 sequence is CASSFLVAGEGETQYF. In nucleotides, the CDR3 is TGTGCCAGCAGCTTCCTCGTGGCGGGAGAGGGAGAGACCCAGTACTTC.

CDR3 amino acids: CASSYSKGAETQYF. The CDR3 DNA is TGTGCCAGCAGTTACTCCAAGGGGGCAGAGACCCAGTACTTC. The chain has TRBV6-5 and TRBJ2-5; 7 bases map to TRBD1. CDR1 and CDR2 (germline): MNHEY, SVGAGI. The CDR3 contains 14 residues. V shed 0 bases, J shed 4 bases, and the junction held 2 bases outside the gene matches.

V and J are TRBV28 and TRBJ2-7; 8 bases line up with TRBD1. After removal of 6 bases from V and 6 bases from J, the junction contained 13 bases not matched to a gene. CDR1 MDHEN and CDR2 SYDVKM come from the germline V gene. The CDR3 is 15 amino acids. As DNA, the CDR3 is TGTGCCAGCAGATACTTGGGGGCAGGGGGCGGCGAGCAGTACTTC. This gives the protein CASRYLGAGGGEQYF.

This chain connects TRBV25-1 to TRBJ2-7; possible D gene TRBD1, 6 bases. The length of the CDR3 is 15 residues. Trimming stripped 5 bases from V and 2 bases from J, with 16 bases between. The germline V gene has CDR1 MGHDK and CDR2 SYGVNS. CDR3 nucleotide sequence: TGTGCCAGCAGTTTGCTCTCAGGGGATCCCTACGAGCAGTACTTC. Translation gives CASSLLSGDPYEQYF.

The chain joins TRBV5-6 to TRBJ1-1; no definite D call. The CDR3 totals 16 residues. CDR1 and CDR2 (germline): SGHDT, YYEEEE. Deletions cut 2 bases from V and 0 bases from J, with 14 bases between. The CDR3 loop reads CASSFSPGELNTEAFF. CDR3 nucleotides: TGTGCCAGCAGCTTTTCGCCTGGGGAGTTGAACACTGAAGCTTTCTTT.

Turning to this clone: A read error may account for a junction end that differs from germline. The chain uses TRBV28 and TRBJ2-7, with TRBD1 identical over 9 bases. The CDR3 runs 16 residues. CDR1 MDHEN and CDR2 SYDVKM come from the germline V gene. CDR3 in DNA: TGTGCCAGCACCGCCTCCCGGCGGGACAGGGATCCCCCTTCAGACTTC. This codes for CASTASRRDRDPPSDF.

The CDR3 loop reads CASSQGLARANEQFF. In DNA form, the CDR3 reads TGTGCCAGCAGCCAAGGACTAGCGCGAGCGAATGAGCAGTTCTTC. J is TRBJ2-1 and V is TRBV7-2; the match to TRBD2 covers 9 bases. Germline V lookup: CDR1 SGHTA, CDR2 FQGNSA. This CDR3 region has 15 residues. The V and J ends lost 5 bases and 7 bases, in that order; junction bases with no gene match: 9.

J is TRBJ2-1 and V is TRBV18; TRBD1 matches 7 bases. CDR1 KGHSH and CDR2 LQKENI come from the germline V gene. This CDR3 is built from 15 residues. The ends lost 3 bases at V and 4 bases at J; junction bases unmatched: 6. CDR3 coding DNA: TGTGCCAGCTCACCCACGGGACAGAGGTACAATGAGCAGTTCTTC. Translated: CASSPTGQRYNEQFF.